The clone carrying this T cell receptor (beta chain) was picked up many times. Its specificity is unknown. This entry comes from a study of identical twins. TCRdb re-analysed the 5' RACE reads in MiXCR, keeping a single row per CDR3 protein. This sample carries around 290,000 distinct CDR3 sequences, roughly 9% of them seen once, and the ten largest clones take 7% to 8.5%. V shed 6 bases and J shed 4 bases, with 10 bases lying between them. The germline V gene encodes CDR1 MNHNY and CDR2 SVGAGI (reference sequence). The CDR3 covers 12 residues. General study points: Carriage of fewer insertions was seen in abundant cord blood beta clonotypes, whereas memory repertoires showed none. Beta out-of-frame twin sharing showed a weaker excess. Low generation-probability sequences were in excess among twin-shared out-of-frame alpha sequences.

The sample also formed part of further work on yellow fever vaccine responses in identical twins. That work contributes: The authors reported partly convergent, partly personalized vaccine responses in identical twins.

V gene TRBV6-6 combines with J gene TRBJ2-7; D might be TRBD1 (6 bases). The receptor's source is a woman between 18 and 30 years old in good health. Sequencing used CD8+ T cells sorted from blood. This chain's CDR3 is CASSHGQYEQYF. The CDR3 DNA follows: TGTGCCAGCAGCCACGGACAGTACGAGCAGTACTTC.